This T cell receptor (beta chain) was obtained from a study of control samples from healthy donors and cancer patients. Libraries were prepared by immunoSEQ multiplex PCR; TCRdb keeps only in-frame clonotypes and omits some of them. The data contain some 170,000 clones, 96% of them singletons. V lost 5 bases and J 4 bases, leaving 3 bases between the germline ends. CDR3 size: 11 residues. Germline lookup yields CDR1 SNHLY and CDR2 FYNNEI. Sequencing input: blood. The chain has TRBV2 and TRBJ1-3; D gene unclear. This clonotype was sampled from a woman aged 25 to 39 in good health. The CDR3 DNA follows: TGTGCCAGCAGTTACGGAAACACCATATATTTT. It yields the protein CASSYGNTIYF.